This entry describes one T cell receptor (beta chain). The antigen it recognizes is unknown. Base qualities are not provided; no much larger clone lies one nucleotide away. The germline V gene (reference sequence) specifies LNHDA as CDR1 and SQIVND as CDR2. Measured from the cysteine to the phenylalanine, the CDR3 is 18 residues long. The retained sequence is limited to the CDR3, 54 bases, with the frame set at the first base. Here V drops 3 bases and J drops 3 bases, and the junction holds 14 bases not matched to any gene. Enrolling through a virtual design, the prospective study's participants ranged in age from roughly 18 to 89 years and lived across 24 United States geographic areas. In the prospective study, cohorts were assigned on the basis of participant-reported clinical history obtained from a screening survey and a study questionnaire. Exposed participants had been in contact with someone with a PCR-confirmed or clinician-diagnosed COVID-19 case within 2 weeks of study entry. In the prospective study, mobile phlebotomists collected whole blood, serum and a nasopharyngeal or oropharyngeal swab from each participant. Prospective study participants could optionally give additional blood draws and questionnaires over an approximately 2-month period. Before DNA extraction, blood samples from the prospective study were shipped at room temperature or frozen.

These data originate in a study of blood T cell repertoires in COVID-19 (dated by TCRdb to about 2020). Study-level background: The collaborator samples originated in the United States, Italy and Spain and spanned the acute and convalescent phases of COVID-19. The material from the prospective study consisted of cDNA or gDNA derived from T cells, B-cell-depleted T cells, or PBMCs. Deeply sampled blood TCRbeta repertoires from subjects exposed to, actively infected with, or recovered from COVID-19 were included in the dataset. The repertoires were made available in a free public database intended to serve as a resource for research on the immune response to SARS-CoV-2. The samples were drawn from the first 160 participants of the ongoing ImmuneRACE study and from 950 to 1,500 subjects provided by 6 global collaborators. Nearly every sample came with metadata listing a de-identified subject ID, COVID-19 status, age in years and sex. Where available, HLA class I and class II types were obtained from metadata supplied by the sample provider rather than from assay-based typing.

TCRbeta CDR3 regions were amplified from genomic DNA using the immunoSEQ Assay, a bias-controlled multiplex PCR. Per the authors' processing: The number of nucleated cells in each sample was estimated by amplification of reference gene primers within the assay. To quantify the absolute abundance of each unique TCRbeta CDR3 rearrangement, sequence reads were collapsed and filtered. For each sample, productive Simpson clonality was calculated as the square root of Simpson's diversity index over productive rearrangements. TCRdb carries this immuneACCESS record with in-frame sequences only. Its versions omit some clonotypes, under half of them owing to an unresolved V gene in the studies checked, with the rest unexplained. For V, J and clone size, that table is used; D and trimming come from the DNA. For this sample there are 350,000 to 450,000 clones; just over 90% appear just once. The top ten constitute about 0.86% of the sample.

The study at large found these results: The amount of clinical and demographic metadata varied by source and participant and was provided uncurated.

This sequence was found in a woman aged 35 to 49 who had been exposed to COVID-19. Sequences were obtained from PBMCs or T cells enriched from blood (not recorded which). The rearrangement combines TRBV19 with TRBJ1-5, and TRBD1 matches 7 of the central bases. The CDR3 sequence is CASSISVVAGGFNQPQHF. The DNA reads TGTGCCAGTAGTATTTCGGTGGTGGCAGGGGGGTTCAATCAGCCCCAGCATTTT. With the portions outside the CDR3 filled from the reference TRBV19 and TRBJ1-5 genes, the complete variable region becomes DGGITQSPKYLFRKEGQNVTLSCEQNLNHDAMYWYRQDPGQGLRLIYYSQIVNDFQKGDIAEGYSVSREKKESFPLTVTSAQKNPTAFYLCASSISVVAGGFNQPQHFGDGTRLSIL.